This T cell receptor (beta chain) stems from a study of tumor-infiltrating lymphocytes in localized non-small cell lung cancer. Study-wide points: No T-cell fraction difference was seen between IM1 and IM2 tumors. Not all patients were TCR sequenced, owing to tissue quantity.

This table comes from immunoSEQ multiplex PCR, and its TCRdb copy is limited to in-frame clones, with some not included. The sample has 12,000 or so clones, 78% seen once; the top ten hold 4% to 5%. The germline CDR1 and CDR2 sequences are KGHSH and LQKENI. CDR3 size: 18 residues. The J segment lost 8 bases and the V segment lost 3 bases, leaving 15 bases of the junction unmatched. Concerning this clone: What it binds is not known.

The receptor was isolated from a human donor with non-small cell lung cancer. The chain couples TRBV18 to TRBJ1-6, with TRBD1 matching 8 bases. Sequencing input: lung tumor tissue. CDR3 nucleotides: TGTGCCAGCTCACCCGATCGACAGGGGATTGGGGGCCATTCACCCCTCCACTTT. This codes for CASSPDRQGIGGHSPLHF.